The following is a T cell receptor beta chain sequence with its context. Its target is not known. Measured with immunoSEQ multiplex PCR; TCRdb has only the in-frame clones, and not every one. The sample consists of millions of clones, approximately 95% of them appearing once. CDR1 is SGHRS, CDR2 YFSETQ, per germline. This CDR3 is built from 14 residues. Trimming shortened V by 0 bases and J by 4 bases, and 11 bases separated the two germline ends. This record belongs to a study of shared clonotypes between healthy human individuals. The overall study: Per-donor plates numbered three CD4 naive, three CD4 memory, two CD8 naive and one CD8 memory.

Every donor, a Caucasian adult, lived in Nashville, Tennessee. Findings and limits, study-wide: Despite large depth, rarefaction showed incomplete sorted-subset sequencing. Memory subsets generally showed lower estimated richness than naive subsets.

The sample taken for sequencing was naive CD4+ T cells from PBMCs. The sample's subset: CD45RA+ positively selected. The sequence came from a man aged 18 to 30 in good health. Some clones in this sample may be carry-over from other donors' samples. The chain carries TRBV5-1 and TRBJ2-7; D gene uncertain. CDR3 DNA: TGCGCCAGCAGCTTGGTAGGGATGGAGTACGAGCAGTACTTC. Translation: CASSLVGMEYEQYF. Combining the CDR3 with reference TRBV5-1 and TRBJ2-7 gives the whole variable domain KAGVTQTPRYLIKTRGQQVTLSCSPISGHRSVSWYQQTPGQGLQFLFEYFSETQRNKGNFPGRFSGRQFSNSRSEMNVSTLELGDSALYLCASSLVGMEYEQYFGPGTRLTVT.